A single sample gave rise to the 17 T cell receptor beta chains below, sequenced in a study of massively parallel sequencing of T cell beta chains. A single record per CDR3 protein comes from TCRdb applying MiXCR to the 5' RACE reads. This table holds 4,300 or so distinct CDR3 sequences, roughly 35% found once. Material for sequencing was commercial RNA from peripheral blood pooled from many donors. All receptors derive from a pool of human donors in good health; the sample was commercial RNA pooled from many donors.

The chain couples TRBV11-2 to TRBJ2-1; perhaps TRBD1 as D (6 bases). The V gene lost 0 bases and the J gene lost 4 bases, with 10 bases spanning the gap. The CDR3 sequence is 15 residues long. Per the germline V gene, CDR1 is SGHAT and CDR2 is FQNNGV. CDR3 bases: TGTGCCAGCAGCTTAGAACAGGGCCGATACAATGAGCAGTTCTTC. This encodes CASSLEQGRYNEQFF.

This chain uses TRBV28 with TRBJ2-7; the match to TRBD1 covers 11 bases. CDR3 length equals 15 residues. V lost 3 bases to trimming and J lost 5 bases; unmatched junction nucleotides: 6. Germline values: CDR1 MDHEN, CDR2 SYDVKM. The CDR3 DNA reads as TGTGCCAGCAGTTTCTCCGGGACAGGGGGAAACGAGCAGTACTTC. It encodes CASSFSGTGGNEQYF.

Here the CDR3 reads CSARGGQGGEKLFF. The CDR3, as DNA: TGCAGTGCTAGGGGAGGGCAGGGAGGGGAAAAACTGTTTTTT. The chain has TRBV20-1 and TRBJ1-4; a possible D gene is TRBD1 (5 bases). Germline values: CDR1 DFQATT, CDR2 SNEGSKA (reference sequence). The CDR3 consists of 14 residues. Trimming took 3 bases from V and 8 from J, leaving 16 bases between them.

This clonotype was seen a handful of times. Compared with germline, one end of the junction differs, possibly owing to a read error. The rearrangement links TRBV9 to TRBJ2-3; TRBD1 aligns across 7 bases. The CDR3 is made up of 14 amino acids. CDR1 and CDR2 (germline): SGDLS, YYNGEE. CDR3 residues: CASSVDRGGDTQYF. The DNA for the CDR3 is TGTGCCAGCAGCGTAGACAGGGGTGGAGATACTCAGTATTTT.

This clonotype has just a few counts. The chain recombines TRBV4-2 with TRBJ1-2; possibly TRBD1 for D (6 bases). Germline V CDR1 and CDR2: LGHNA, YNFKEQ. This CDR3 is built from 12 residues. The germline V and J ends were trimmed by 4 bases and 5 bases, with 8 bases remaining between them. This CDR3 is CASSPGQYGYTF. In nucleotides, the CDR3 is TGTGCCAGCAGCCCCGGACAGTATGGCTACACCTTC.

The gene calls are TRBV7-2 and TRBJ2-7; no clear D. CDR1 is SGHTA and CDR2 is FQGNSA in the germline V gene. V was shortened by 6 bases and J by 0 bases, with 12 bases between the two germline ends. The CDR3 loop spans 14 amino acids. The CDR3 region has the DNA TGTGCCAGCAGAAAGACGGAGAGCTCCTACGAGCAGTACTTC. Amino acid sequence: CASRKTESSYEQYF. Together with reference TRBV7-2 and TRBJ2-7, the CDR3 gives the full variable domain: GAGVSQSPSNKVTEKGKDVELRCDPISGHTALYWYRQSLGQGLEFLIYFQGNSAPDKSGLPSDRFSAERTGGSVSTLTIQRTQQEDSAVYLCASRKTESSYEQYFGPGTRLTVT.

In this sample, this clonotype is medium-sized. The chain has TRBV11-1 and TRBJ1-1, with D perhaps TRBD1 (6 bases). CDR1 is SGHAT and CDR2 is FQDESV in the germline V gene (reference sequence). The V gene lost 3 bases and the J gene lost 2 bases, with 7 bases spanning the gap. The CDR3 loop spans 13 amino acids. Here the CDR3 DNA reads TGTGCCAGCAGCTTGGGGGCAAACACTGAAGCTTTCTTT. Translating it yields CASSLGANTEAFF.

This chain links TRBV5-4 with TRBJ2-7; maybe TRBD2 (7 bases). V lost 3 bases to trimming and J lost 6 bases, with 16 bases between them. Germline V CDR1 and CDR2: SGHNT, YYREEE (reference sequence). This CDR3 is 14 amino acids long. CDR3 in DNA: TGTGCCAGCAGCTACGGGACGGGGGGCCTCGAGCAGTACTTC. It yields the protein CASSYGTGGLEQYF.

The V and J genes are TRBV10-3 and TRBJ1-3, with no clear D. Deletions cut 0 bases from V and 0 bases from J, with 6 bases between. Germline values: CDR1 ENHRY, CDR2 SYGVKD. CDR3 length equals 15 residues. The CDR3 sequence: CAISESAGSGNTIYF. CDR3 nucleotides: TGTGCCATCAGTGAGTCCGCAGGCTCTGGAAACACCATATATTTT.

There are a few counts of this clonotype. This rearrangement joins TRBV7-2 to TRBJ1-5; D is ambiguous. Per germline, CDR1 SGHTA and CDR2 FQGNSA. CDR3 size: 13 residues. V was pared by 2 bases and J by 2 bases, with 4 bases between. CDR3 residues: CASSLQGNQPQHF. CDR3 coding DNA: TGTGCCAGCAGCTTACAGGGCAATCAGCCCCAGCATTTT.

This clonotype has just a few counts. This chain connects TRBV24-1 to TRBJ2-3; D is unclear. Germline V lookup: CDR1 KGHDR, CDR2 SFDVKD. The V gene lost 5 bases and the J gene lost 0 bases, with 11 bases spanning the gap. This CDR3 is 15 amino acids long. This chain's CDR3 is CATSALDSSTDTQYF. CDR3 sequence (DNA): TGTGCCACCAGTGCCCTCGACTCGAGCACAGATACGCAGTATTTT.

V is TRBV10-2 and J is TRBJ2-1; 11 nucleotides align to TRBD2. Per the germline V gene, CDR1 is WSHSY and CDR2 is SAAADI. V lost 4 bases, J lost 7 bases, and 3 bases stayed unmatched. This CDR3 comprises 14 residues. This chain's CDR3 is CASSGLAGGNEQFF. As DNA, the CDR3 is TGCGCCAGCAGTGGGCTAGCGGGAGGTAATGAGCAGTTCTTC.

This chain uses TRBV20-1 with TRBJ2-7; 9 bases are a match to TRBD1. This CDR3 has 12 amino acids. V lost 6 bases and J lost 7; bases outside the gene matches: 7. From germline, CDR1 is DFQATT and CDR2 SNEGSKA (reference sequence). CDR3 sequence reads: CSADTGGREQYF. The DNA for the CDR3 is TGCAGTGCGGATACAGGGGGCAGAGAGCAGTACTTC.

The chain has TRBV6-2 or TRBV6-3 and TRBJ2-7; 7 bases fit TRBD2. In germline, CDR1 is MNHEY, CDR2 SVGEGT. The V segment lost 2 bases and the J segment 6 bases; nucleotides outside the gene matches: 10. CDR3 length: 15 residues. Written as DNA, the CDR3 is TGTGCCAGCAGTTACAGAGGCGGGAGCGAATTCGAGCAGTACTTC. Encoded protein: CASSYRGGSEFEQYF.

The genes are TRBV2 and TRBJ2-6; D unresolved. Per germline, CDR1 SNHLY and CDR2 FYNNEI. V lost 5 bases to trimming and J lost 4 bases, with 6 bases between them. The CDR3 has 13 residues. CDR3 residues: CASSLQGANVLTF. The CDR3 DNA is TGTGCCAGCAGTCTCCAAGGGGCCAACGTCCTGACTTTC.

This chain links TRBV20-1 with TRBJ1-1; no firm D call. CDR3 size: 11 residues. Germline assignment: CDR1 DFQATT and CDR2 SNEGSKA (reference sequence). Trimming cost V 0 bases and J 8 bases, with 7 bases left between them. The CDR3 is CSARDRIEAFF. In DNA, the CDR3 is TGCAGTGCTAGAGATCGAATCGAAGCTTTCTTT.

The chain links TRBV25-1 to TRBJ2-5, with D tentatively TRBD2 (6 bases). The CDR3 is 15 residues long. The V end was cut by 1 base, the J end by 5 bases, with 14 bases between. Germline V gene lookup returns CDR1 MGHDK and CDR2 SYGVNS. The CDR3: CASSEFKGGWETQYF. In nucleotides, the CDR3 is TGTGCCAGCAGTGAATTTAAGGGAGGCTGGGAGACCCAGTACTTC.